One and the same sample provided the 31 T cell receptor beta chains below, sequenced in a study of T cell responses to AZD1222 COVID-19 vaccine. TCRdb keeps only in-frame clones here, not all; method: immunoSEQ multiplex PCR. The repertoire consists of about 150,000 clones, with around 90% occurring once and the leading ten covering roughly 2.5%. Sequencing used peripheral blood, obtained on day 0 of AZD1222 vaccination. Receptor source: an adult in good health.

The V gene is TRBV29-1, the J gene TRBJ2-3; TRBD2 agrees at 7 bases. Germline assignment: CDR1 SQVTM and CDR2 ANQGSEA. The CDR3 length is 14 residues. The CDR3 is CRTTRDYFRGTQYF. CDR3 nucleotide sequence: TGCAGAACTACGCGGGACTACTTTCGAGGTACGCAGTATTTT.

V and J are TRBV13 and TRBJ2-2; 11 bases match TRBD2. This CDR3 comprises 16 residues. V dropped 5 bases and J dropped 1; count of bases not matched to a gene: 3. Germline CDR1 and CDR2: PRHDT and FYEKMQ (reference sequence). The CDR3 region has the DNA TGTGCCAGCAGCGGTGGGACTAGCGGGAACACCGGGGAGCTGTTTTTT. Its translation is CASSGGTSGNTGELFF.

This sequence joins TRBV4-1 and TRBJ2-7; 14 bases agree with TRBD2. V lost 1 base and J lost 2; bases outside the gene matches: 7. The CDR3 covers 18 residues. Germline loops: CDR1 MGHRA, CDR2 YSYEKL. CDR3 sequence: CASSQVGGLAGVTYEQYF. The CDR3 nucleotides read TGCGCCAGCAGCCAAGTCGGGGGACTAGCGGGGGTCACCTACGAGCAGTACTTC.

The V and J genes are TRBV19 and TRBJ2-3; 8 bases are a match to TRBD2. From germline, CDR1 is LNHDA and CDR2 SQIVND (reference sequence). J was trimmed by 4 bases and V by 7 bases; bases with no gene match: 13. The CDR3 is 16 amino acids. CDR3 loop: CASKNIGGRRSDTQYF. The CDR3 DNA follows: TGTGCCAGTAAAAATATTGGCGGGAGGAGGTCAGATACGCAGTATTTT.

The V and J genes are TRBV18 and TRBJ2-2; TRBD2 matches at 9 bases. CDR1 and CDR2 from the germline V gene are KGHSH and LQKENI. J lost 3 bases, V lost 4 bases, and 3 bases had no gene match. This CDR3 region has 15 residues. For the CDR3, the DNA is TGTGCCAGCTCACTCTCTAGCGGGGACACCGGGGAGCTGTTTTTT. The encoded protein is CASSLSSGDTGELFF.

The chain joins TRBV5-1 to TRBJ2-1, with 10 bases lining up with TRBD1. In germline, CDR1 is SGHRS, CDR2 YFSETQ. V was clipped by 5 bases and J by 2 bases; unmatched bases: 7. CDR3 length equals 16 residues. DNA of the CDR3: TGCGCCAGCAGAAAATCGGGACAGGGGACCTACAATGAGCAGTTCTTC. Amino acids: CASRKSGQGTYNEQFF.

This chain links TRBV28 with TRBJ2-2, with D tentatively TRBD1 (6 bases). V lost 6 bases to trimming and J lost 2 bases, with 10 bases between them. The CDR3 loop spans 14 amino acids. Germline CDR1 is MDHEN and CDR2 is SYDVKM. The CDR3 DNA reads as TGTGCCAGCAGACCGGGACAAAACACCGGGGAGCTGTTTTTT. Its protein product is CASRPGQNTGELFF.

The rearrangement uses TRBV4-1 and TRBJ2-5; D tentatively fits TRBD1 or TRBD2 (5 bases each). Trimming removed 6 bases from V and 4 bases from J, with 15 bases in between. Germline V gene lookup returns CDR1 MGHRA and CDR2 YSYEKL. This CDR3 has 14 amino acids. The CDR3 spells CASRNQGVGETQYF. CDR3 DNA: TGCGCCAGCAGAAACCAGGGAGTAGGAGAGACCCAGTACTTC.

The CDR3 DNA is TGTGCCACCACTGCAGAGGGGAGCAATCAGCCCCAGCATTTT. Translation: CATTAEGSNQPQHF. This rearrangement joins TRBV2 to TRBJ1-5; D possibly corresponds to TRBD1 (5 bases). Germline assignment: CDR1 SNHLY and CDR2 FYNNEI. The length of the CDR3 is 14 residues. V lost 10 bases and J lost 1, with 14 bases in between.

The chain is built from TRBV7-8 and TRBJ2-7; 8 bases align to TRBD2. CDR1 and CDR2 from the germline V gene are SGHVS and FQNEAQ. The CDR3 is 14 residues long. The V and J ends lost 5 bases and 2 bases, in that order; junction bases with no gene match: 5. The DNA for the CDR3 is TGTGCCAGCAGCCCAACTAGCGGCCCCTACGAGCAGTACTTC. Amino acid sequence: CASSPTSGPYEQYF. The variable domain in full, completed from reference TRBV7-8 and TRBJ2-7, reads GAGVSQSPRYKVAKRGQDVALRCDPISGHVSLFWYQQALGQGPEFLTYFQNEAQLDKSGLPSDRFFAERPEGSVSTLKIQRTQQEDSAVYLCASSPTSGPYEQYFGPGTRLTVT.

The CDR3 region is CASRSGRAGGNEQFF. The CDR3 DNA follows: TGTGCCAGTAGGAGCGGGAGGGCCGGCGGCAATGAGCAGTTCTTC. The chain recombines TRBV19 with TRBJ2-1; 10 nucleotides agree with TRBD2. There are 15 residues in the CDR3. Germline CDR1 and CDR2: LNHDA and SQIVND (reference sequence). Losses at the gene ends were 6 bases for V and 6 bases for J; bases not matched to a gene: 8. The complete variable domain, with remaining parts taken from reference TRBV19 and TRBJ2-1, reads DGGITQSPKYLFRKEGQNVTLSCEQNLNHDAMYWYRQDPGQGLRLIYYSQIVNDFQKGDIAEGYSVSREKKESFPLTVTSAQKNPTAFYLCASRSGRAGGNEQFFGPGTRLTVL.

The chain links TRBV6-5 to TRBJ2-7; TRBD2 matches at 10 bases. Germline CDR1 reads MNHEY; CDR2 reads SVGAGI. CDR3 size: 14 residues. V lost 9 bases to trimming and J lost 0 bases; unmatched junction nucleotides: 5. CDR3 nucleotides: TGTGCCAGTCAACCTAGCGGGAGCTCCTACGAGCAGTACTTC. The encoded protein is CASQPSGSSYEQYF.

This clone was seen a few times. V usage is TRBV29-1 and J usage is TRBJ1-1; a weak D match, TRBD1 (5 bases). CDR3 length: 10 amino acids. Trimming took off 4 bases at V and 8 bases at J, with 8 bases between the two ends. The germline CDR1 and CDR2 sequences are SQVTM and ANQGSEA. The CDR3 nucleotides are TGCAGCGTTGCGGCAGGGGAAGCTTTCTTT. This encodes CSVAAGEAFF.

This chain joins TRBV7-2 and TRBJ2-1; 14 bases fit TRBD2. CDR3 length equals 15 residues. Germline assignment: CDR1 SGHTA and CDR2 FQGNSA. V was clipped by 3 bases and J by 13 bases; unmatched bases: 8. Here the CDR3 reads CASSLGTSGSLKQFF. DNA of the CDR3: TGTGCCAGCAGCTTGGGGACTAGCGGGAGTCTTAAACAGTTCTTC. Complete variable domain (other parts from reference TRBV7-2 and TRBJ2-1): GAGVSQSPSNKVTEKGKDVELRCDPISGHTALYWYRQSLGQGLEFLIYFQGNSAPDKSGLPSDRFSAERTGGSVSTLTIQRTQQEDSAVYLCASSLGTSGSLKQFFGPGTRLTVL.

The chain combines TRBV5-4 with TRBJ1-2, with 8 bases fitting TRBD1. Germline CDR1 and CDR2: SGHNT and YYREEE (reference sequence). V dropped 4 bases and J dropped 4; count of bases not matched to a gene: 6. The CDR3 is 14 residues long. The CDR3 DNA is TGTGCCAGCAGCCCGGACAGGGCTATCTATGGCTACACCTTC. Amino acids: CASSPDRAIYGYTF.

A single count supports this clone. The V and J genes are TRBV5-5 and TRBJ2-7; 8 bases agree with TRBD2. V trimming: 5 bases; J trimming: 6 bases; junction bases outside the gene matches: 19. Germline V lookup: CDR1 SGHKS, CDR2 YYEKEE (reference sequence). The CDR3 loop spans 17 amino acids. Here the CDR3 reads CASSKEGGTRFFPEQYF. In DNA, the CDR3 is TGTGCCAGCAGTAAGGAGGGGGGGACTAGGTTCTTCCCCGAGCAGTACTTC.

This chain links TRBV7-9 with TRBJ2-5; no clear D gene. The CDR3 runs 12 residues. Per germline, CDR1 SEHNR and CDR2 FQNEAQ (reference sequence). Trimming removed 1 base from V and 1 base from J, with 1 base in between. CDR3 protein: CASSLGQETQYF. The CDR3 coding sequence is TGTGCCAGCAGCTTAGGCCAAGAGACCCAGTACTTC.

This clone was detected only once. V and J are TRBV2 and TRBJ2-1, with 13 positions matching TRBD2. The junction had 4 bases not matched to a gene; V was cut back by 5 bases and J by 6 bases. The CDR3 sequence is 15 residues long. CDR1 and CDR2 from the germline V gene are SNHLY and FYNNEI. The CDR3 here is CASSIRLAGGNEQFF. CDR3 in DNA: TGTGCCAGCAGTATCCGACTAGCGGGAGGCAATGAGCAGTTCTTC.

CDR3 amino acids: CASSPPGLAGGTTPLGELFF. In nucleotides, the CDR3 is TGTGCCAGCAGCCCACCGGGACTAGCGGGAGGGACGACACCTCTCGGGGAGCTGTTTTTT. The chain carries TRBV4-2 and TRBJ2-2; 16 bases map to TRBD2. The germline V gene has CDR1 LGHNA and CDR2 YNFKEQ. Losses at the gene ends were 4 bases for V and 7 bases for J; bases not matched to a gene: 15. This CDR3 has 20 residues.

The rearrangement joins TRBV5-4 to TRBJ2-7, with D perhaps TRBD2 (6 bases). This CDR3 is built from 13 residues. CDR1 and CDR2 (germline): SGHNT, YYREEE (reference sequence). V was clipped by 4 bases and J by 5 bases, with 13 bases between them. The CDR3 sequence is CASSRDLQNEQYF. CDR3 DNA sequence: TGTGCCAGCAGCCGGGACTTACAAAACGAGCAGTACTTC.

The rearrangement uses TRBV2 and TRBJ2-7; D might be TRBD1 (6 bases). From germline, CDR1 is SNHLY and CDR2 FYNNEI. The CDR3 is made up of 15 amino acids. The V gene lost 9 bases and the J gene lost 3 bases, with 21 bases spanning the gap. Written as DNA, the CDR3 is TGTGCCAGTGGTTCGGACAGTGGTTTAAACTACGAGCAGTACTTC. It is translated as CASGSDSGLNYEQYF.

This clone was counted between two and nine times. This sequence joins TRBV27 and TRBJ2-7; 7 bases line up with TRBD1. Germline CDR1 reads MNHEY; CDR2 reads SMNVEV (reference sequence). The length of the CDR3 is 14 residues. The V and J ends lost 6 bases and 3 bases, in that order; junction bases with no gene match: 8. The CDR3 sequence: CASSKDRVVYEQYF. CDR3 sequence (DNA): TGTGCCAGCAGCAAAGACAGGGTAGTCTACGAGCAGTACTTC.

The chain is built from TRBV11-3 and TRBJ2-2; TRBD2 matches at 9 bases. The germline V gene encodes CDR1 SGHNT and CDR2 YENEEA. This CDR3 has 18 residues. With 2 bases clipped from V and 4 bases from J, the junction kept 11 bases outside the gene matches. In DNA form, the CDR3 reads TGTGCCAGCAGCTTAAACCCCCCCCTAGCGGGACGCACCGGGGAGCTGTTTTTT. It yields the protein CASSLNPPLAGRTGELFF.

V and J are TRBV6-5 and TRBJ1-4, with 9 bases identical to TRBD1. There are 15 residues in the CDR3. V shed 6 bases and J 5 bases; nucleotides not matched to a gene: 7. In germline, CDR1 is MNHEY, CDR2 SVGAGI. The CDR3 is CASRAAGTGNEKLFF. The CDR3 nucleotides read TGTGCCAGCAGGGCGGCCGGGACAGGGAATGAAAAACTGTTTTTT.

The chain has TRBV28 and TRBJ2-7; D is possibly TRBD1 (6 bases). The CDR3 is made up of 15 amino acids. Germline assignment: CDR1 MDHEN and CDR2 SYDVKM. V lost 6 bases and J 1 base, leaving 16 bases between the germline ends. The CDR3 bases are TGTGCCAGCAGCTCCCCGGGCAGGGGTTCCTACGAGCAGTACTTC. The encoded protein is CASSSPGRGSYEQYF.

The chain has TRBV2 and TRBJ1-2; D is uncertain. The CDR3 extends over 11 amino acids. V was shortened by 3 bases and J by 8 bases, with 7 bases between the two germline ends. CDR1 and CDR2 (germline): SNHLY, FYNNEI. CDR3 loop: CASSENQGYTF. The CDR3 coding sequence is TGTGCCAGCAGTGAGAATCAAGGCTACACCTTC.

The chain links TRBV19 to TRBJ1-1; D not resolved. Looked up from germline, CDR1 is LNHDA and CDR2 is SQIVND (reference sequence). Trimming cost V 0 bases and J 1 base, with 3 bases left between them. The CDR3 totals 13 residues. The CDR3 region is CASSIDSNTEAFF. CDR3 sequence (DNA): TGTGCCAGTAGTATAGACTCGAACACTGAAGCTTTCTTT.

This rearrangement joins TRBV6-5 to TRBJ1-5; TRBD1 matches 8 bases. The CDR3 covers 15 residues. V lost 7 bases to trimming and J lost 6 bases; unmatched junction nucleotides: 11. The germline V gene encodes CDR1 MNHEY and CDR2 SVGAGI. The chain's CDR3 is CASTPAGGFGQPQHF. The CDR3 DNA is TGTGCCAGCACTCCGGCAGGGGGCTTCGGTCAGCCCCAGCATTTT.

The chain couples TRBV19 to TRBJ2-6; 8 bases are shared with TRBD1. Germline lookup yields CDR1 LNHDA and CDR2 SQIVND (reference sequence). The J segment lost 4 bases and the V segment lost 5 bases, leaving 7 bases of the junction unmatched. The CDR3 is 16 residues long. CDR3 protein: CASSVQGAQGANVLTF. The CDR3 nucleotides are TGTGCCAGTAGTGTTCAGGGGGCGCAAGGGGCCAACGTCCTGACTTTC.

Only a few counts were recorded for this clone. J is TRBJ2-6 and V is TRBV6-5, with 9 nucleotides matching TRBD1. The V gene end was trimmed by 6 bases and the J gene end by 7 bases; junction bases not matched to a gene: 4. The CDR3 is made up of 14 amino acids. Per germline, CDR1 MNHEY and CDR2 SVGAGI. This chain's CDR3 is CASRETGGANVLTF. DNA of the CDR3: TGTGCCAGCAGGGAGACAGGGGGTGCCAACGTCCTGACTTTC.

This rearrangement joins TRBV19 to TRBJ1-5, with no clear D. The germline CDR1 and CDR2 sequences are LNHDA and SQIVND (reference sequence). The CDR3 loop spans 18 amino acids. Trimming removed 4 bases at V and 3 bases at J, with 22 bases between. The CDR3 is CASSTSPTLPAFNQPQHF. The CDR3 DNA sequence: TGTGCCAGTAGTACCTCCCCTACTCTTCCGGCCTTCAATCAGCCCCAGCATTTT.